The 2 T cell receptor beta chains below were found in one sample sequenced in a study of shared clonotypes between healthy human individuals. Clones were read by immunoSEQ multiplex PCR, and TCRdb kept only the in-frame ones, dropping some. This sample yields about 79,000 clones, of which 62% are seen a single time; roughly 49% belongs to the top ten. Sequencing input: memory CD8+ T cells sorted from blood. Subset defined: CD45RO+ cells pooled with CCR7-negative TemRA cells. The receptor set was obtained from a man aged 25-40 years in good health.

The chain couples TRBV7-9 to TRBJ2-5, with 12 bases fitting TRBD2. The length of the CDR3 is 16 residues. V shed 0 bases and J 2 bases; nucleotides not matched to a gene: 1. Per the germline V gene, CDR1 is SEHNR and CDR2 is FQNEAQ (reference sequence). The CDR3 region has the DNA TGTGCCAGCAGCTTAGCAGGACTAGCGGGACAAGAGACCCAGTACTTC. Protein product: CASSLAGLAGQETQYF.

A few counts support this clone. The chain recombines TRBV28 with TRBJ2-5; D unresolved. The CDR3 loop spans 14 amino acids. V shed 10 bases and J shed 3 bases, with 18 bases lying between them. Germline V gene sequence: CDR1 MDHEN, CDR2 SYDVKM. CDR3: CATSPVVREETQYF. Written as DNA, the CDR3 is TGTGCCACCTCCCCAGTAGTGAGAGAAGAGACCCAGTACTTC.